This is a list of T cell receptor beta chains from one sample in a study of CD8+CD57+ T cells in acquired aplastic anemia. TCRdb passed the reads through MiXCR, listing each CDR3 protein once. The sample contains about 120,000 distinct CDR3 sequences, approximately 50% of which appear only once. The sample taken for sequencing was sorted CD4+, CD8+, or CD8+CD57+ T cells (not recorded which) from PBMCs. These TCRs come from a human donor with aplastic anemia. The conserved cysteine and the conserved F or W are not part of the CDR3 here.

j_gene,len,v_gene,CDR3aa
TRBJ1-1,12,TRBV12-3/TRBV12-4,ASRGRVGNTEAF
TRBJ2-5,11,TRBV9,ASSVSRGETQY
TRBJ2-7,13,TRBV6-1,ASSLSGTPLREQY
TRBJ1-4,11,TRBV20-1,SALREQGEKLF
TRBJ2-7,11,TRBV20-1,SAPARGRYEQY
TRBJ2-5,13,TRBV4-2,ASSQEHGYQETQY
TRBJ2-5,17,TRBV7-2,ASSLARLGVAGREEIQY
TRBJ2-5,9,TRBV7-9,ASGPRETQY
TRBJ2-1,12,TRBV20-1,SAAPSGRRNEQF
TRBJ1-1,11,TRBV5-1,ASSRSGGTEAF
TRBJ1-5,13,TRBV10-3,ASSYSQGARQPQH
TRBJ1-5,13,TRBV15,ATSRDRGDNQPQH
TRBJ2-3,13,TRBV10-2,ASRATGVGADTQY
TRBJ1-5,10,TRBV28,ASHPWGGPQH
TRBJ2-1,12,TRBV11-2,ASITDRYANEQF
TRBJ2-7,9,TRBV2,ASYKPQEQY
TRBJ1-1,15,TRBV3-1,ASSQESLGVLNTEAF
TRBJ2-7,12,TRBV19,ATSQRDGAYEQY
TRBJ2-7,10,TRBV5-8,ASSLYGGEQY
TRBJ2-5,15,TRBV25-1,ASSEFPQGAGGETQY
TRBJ2-7,16,TRBV4-3,ASSQDQIRGQGNNEQY
TRBJ1-1,12,TRBV24-1,ATSGPDYGTEAF
TRBJ2-5,13,TRBV13,ASSLARASQETQY
TRBJ2-7,12,TRBV5-6,ASSLRDGAYEQY
TRBJ1-6,10,TRBV19,ASSYRDSPLH
TRBJ2-5,11,TRBV7-3,ASSGGPDETQY
TRBJ1-5,13,TRBV6-2/TRBV6-3,ASSYGRASDQPQH
TRBJ1-5,13,TRBV5-1,ASSTTGGRDQPQH
TRBJ1-1,11,TRBV5-1,ASSPGLDTEAF
TRBJ2-5,10,TRBV7-2,ASSRTGETQY
TRBJ2-6,14,TRBV2,ASRDYQYSGANVLT
TRBJ1-2,13,TRBV7-9,ASSLTGSVHYGYT
TRBJ2-7,12,TRBV6-5,ASSYLAGGREQY
TRBJ1-1,12,TRBV15,ATSRGSQGTEAF
TRBJ1-2,12,TRBV27,ASSTPGRDYGYT
TRBJ2-7,12,TRBV27,ASSLDPGGSEQY
TRBJ1-1,11,TRBV29-1,SVRLQGNTEAF
TRBJ1-1,12,TRBV10-3,AIRGGTGDTEAF
TRBJ2-2,12,TRBV4-1,ASSQPRGTGELF
TRBJ2-3,14,TRBV11-1,ASTSPPDTNTDTQY
TRBJ2-2,14,TRBV25-1,ASSETGLRNTGELF